A single sample gave rise to the 5 T cell receptor beta chains below, sequenced in a study of radiotherapy plus CTLA-4 blockade in lung cancer. The method was immunoSEQ multiplex PCR; TCRdb's version includes in-frame clones alone and lacks a portion of them. The table has about 59,000 clones, approximately 76% seen once. Sample: peripheral blood, taken from a patient treated with radiotherapy plus ipilimumab. All receptors come from a human donor with non-small cell lung cancer who had a complete response to radiotherapy plus ipilimumab.

V gene TRBV5-1 combines with J gene TRBJ1-4, with D perhaps matching TRBD1 (5 bases). Germline V gene sequence: CDR1 SGHRS, CDR2 YFSETQ. With 4 bases removed from V and 7 bases from J, the gap between germline ends came to 26 bases. The CDR3 loop spans 18 amino acids. The CDR3 DNA reads TGCGCCAGCAGCGGTGGCATCCGACAGCCACGAGTGGGTGAAAAACTGTTTTTT. Protein sequence: CASSGGIRQPRVGEKLFF. Drawing the rest from reference TRBV5-1 and TRBJ1-4, the complete variable domain is KAGVTQTPRYLIKTRGQQVTLSCSPISGHRSVSWYQQTPGQGLQFLFEYFSETQRNKGNFPGRFSGRQFSNSRSEMNVSTLELGDSALYLCASSGGIRQPRVGEKLFFGSGTQLSVL.

This CDR3 is CASGNGDRQPQHF. The CDR3 nucleotides read TGTGCCAGCGGAAACGGGGATCGGCAGCCCCAGCATTTT. The V gene is TRBV6-5, the J gene TRBJ1-5; no clear D. This CDR3 comprises 13 residues. The germline V gene encodes CDR1 MNHEY and CDR2 SVGAGI. Trimming shortened V by 8 bases and J by 7 bases, and 15 bases separated the two germline ends.

The rearrangement uses TRBV18 and TRBJ2-7; 7 bases fit TRBD2. Per the germline V gene, CDR1 is KGHSH and CDR2 is LQKENI. V gave up 2 bases and J gave up 5 bases; unmatched junction bases: 3. The CDR3 is 13 residues long. The CDR3 sequence: CASSPYRGDEQYF. The CDR3, as DNA: TGTGCCAGCTCACCATACCGGGGGGACGAGCAGTACTTC.

The chain recombines TRBV2 with TRBJ2-2; unclear D gene. Trimming cost V 4 bases and J 2 bases, with 11 bases left between them. CDR3 length equals 15 residues. CDR1 is SNHLY and CDR2 is FYNNEI in the germline V gene. This chain's CDR3 is CASSADTSNTGELFF. For the CDR3, the DNA is TGTGCCAGCAGTGCAGACACTTCCAACACCGGGGAGCTGTTTTTT.

The chain employs TRBV7-9 and TRBJ1-2; 8 bases are a match to TRBD1. Germline V CDR1 and CDR2: SEHNR, FQNEAQ (reference sequence). The V and J ends lost 2 bases and 8 bases, in that order; junction bases with no gene match: 7. CDR3 length: 14 residues. For the CDR3, the DNA is TGTGCCAGCAGCTTACAGGGGGCCCTGGACGGCTACACCTTC. This translates into CASSLQGALDGYTF.